This T cell receptor beta chain comes out of a study of T cell responses to AZD1222 COVID-19 vaccine. Measured with immunoSEQ multiplex PCR; TCRdb has only the in-frame clones, and not every one. The repertoire has 200,000 or so clones, almost 95% of them found once; the top ten carry roughly 9.8%. V was shortened by 2 bases and J by 2 bases, with 13 bases between the two germline ends. Germline V CDR1 and CDR2: MDHEN, SYDVKM. The CDR3 length is 15 residues. The chain links TRBV28 to TRBJ2-7; D is possibly TRBD2 (5 bases). This specimen was peripheral blood, taken on day 0 of AZD1222 vaccination. This clonotype was obtained from an adult in good health. The CDR3 region is CASSLLASPPYEQYF. The CDR3 DNA is TGTGCCAGCAGTTTACTAGCTTCCCCTCCCTACGAGCAGTACTTC.